This T cell receptor beta chain was identified during a study of T-cell reconstitution after alpha-beta-depleted transplantation in children (dated by TCRdb to about 2016). For the study in its entirety: Using TCR repertoire profiling, the study followed T-cell immune reconstitution in a quantitative way in children after TCRalphabeta/CD19-depleted allogeneic hematopoietic cell transplantation. What the authors observed across the whole study: In some patients, the high TCRbeta diversity seen at day 60 was put down to recipient T cells and intrathymic progenitors that had survived conditioning. About two months after transplant, the apparently early recovery of alphabetaT-cell counts reportedly depended on just several hundred clones that had expanded rapidly and came from non-depleted graft cells. The frequencies of hyperexpanded clones fell over the following months, and after one year, T-cell counts and TCRbeta diversity were mostly attributed to newly produced T cells.

Many counts were recorded for this clonotype. The target of this receptor is not known. Base qualities were left out, and no much larger clone turns up one base away. Library generation was performed with PCR. Sequencing took place on an Illumina HiSeq 2500. To normalize quantification of the TCRbeta repertoire, the TCR libraries were built with molecular barcoding that relied on unique molecular identifiers. TCRdb cleaned the public reads at Q25 with fastp, built clones with MiXCR and kept in-frame beta chains. Identical CDR3 proteins give one entry, which carries the most common genes and DNA. For this sample there are 350,000 to 500,000 distinct CDR3 sequences; 43% appear just once. Around a quarter of the sample is in the top ten clones. This specimen's treatment or condition label, per the study, means: allogeneic hematopoietic cell transplantation with graft depleted of TCRalphabeta T cells and CD19 B cells. The children who served as transplant recipients had been given grafts of TCRalphabeta/CD19-depleted allogeneic hematopoietic cells.

CDR1 and CDR2, per the germline V gene, are MGHRA and YSYEKL. The CDR3 numbers 14 residues from cysteine through phenylalanine. Of the read, only the CDR3 DNA is kept; its 42 bases are in frame from base 1. The germline ends are 14 bases apart after V is trimmed by 4 bases and J by 7 bases. The material sequenced was PBMCs, taken before TCRalphabeta/CD19-depleted stem cell transplant. The chain is made from TRBV4-1 and TRBJ2-1; the D gene could be TRBD1 or TRBD2, each one agreeing over 5 bases. This receptor was taken from a girl aged 2-10 years with aplastic anemia, due to receive a stem cell transplant. The CDR3 amino acid sequence is: CASSRVGERNEQFF. The base sequence is TGCGCCAGCAGCCGAGTGGGGGAAAGGAATGAGCAGTTCTTC.